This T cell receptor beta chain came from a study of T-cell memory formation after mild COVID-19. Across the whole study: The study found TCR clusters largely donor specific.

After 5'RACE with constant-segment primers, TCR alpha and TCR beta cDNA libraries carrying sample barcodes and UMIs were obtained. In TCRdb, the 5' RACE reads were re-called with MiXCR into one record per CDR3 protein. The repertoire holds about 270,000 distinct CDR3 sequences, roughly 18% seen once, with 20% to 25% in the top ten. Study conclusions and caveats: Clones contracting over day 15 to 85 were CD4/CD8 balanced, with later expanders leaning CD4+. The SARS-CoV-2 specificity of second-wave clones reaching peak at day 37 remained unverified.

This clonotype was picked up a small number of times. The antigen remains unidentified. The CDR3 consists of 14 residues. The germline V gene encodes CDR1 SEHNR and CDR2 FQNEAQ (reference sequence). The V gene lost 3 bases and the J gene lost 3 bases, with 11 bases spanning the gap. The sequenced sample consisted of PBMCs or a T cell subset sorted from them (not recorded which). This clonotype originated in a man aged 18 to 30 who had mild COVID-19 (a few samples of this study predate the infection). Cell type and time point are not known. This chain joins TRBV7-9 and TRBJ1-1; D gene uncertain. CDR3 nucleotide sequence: TGTGCCAGCAGCTTTGGGTTTACGGACACTGAAGCTTTCTTT. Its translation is CASSFGFTDTEAFF.